This paragraph covers one T cell receptor (beta chain) sequence. Repertoires were generated with immunoSEQ multiplex PCR, while TCRdb's copy carries only in-frame clones and drops some. Among tens of thousands of clones listed, around 90% were seen once. This sample was included in a study of blood T cell repertoires in COVID-19. Seattle researchers signed up patients amid active infection and tracked them longitudinally. Deletions cut 6 bases from V and 4 bases from J, with 13 bases between. The CDR3 totals 14 residues. The V gene's germline CDR1 is LNHDA and CDR2 SQIVND (reference sequence). The chain carries TRBV19 and TRBJ1-5, with a tentative D call TRBD1 (6 bases). Sequenced: peripheral blood. The receptor comes from a man aged 50-60 years with COVID-19, enrolled during active disease. CDR3 sequence (DNA): TGTGCCAGTAGGGGGGGGCGGTGGAATCAGCCCCAGCATTTT. It encodes CASRGGRWNQPQHF.